The present T cell receptor (beta chain) was sequenced within a study of cytomegalovirus exposure and HLA in healthy donors. Vbeta (60) and Jbeta (13) primers were used in the PCR. Assay used: immunoSEQ multiplex PCR; TCRdb lists only in-frame clones, some missing. In the table there are around 120,000 clones, 50% to 65% of which are singletons. Healthy donors of bone marrow made up the group. The CDR3 consists of 13 residues. V lost 5 bases, J lost 5 bases, and 12 bases lay in between. In germline, CDR1 is SGHNT, CDR2 YENEEA. Specimen: PBMCs. The origin of this receptor is a middle-aged man in good health and CMV-seropositive. V is TRBV11-3 and J is TRBJ1-1, with D possibly TRBD1 on 5 matching bases. CDR3 sequence (DNA): TGTGCCAGCAGCCGGGGGGGTGTAACTGAAGCTTTCTTT. Amino acid sequence: CASSRGGVTEAFF.